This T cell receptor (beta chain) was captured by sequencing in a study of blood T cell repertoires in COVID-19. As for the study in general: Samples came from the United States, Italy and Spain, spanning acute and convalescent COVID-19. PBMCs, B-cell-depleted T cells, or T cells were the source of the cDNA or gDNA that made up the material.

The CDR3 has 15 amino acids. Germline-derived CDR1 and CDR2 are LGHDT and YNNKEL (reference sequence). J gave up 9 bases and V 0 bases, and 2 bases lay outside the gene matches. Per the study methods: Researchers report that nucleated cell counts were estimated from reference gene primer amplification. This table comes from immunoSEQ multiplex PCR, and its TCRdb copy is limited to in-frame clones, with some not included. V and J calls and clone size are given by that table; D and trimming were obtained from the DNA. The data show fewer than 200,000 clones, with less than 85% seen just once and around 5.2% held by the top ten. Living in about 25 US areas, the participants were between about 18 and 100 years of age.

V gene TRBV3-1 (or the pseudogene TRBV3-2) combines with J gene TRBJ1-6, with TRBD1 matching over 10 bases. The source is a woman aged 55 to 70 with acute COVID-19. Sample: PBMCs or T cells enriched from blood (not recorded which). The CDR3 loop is CASSQEDRGGSPLHF. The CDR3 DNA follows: TGTGCCAGCAGCCAAGAGGACAGGGGGGGTTCACCCCTCCACTTT.